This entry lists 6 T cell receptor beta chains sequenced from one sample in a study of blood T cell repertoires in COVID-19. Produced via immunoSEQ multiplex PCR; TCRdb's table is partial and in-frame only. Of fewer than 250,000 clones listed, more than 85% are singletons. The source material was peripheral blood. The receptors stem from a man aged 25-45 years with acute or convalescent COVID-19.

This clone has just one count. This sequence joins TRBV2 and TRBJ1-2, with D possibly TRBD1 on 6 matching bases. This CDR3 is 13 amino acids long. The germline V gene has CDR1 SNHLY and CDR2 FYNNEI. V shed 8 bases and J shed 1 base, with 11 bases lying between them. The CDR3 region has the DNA TGTGCCAGCGAAAGGGGGATTAACTATGGCTACACCTTC. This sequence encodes CASERGINYGYTF.

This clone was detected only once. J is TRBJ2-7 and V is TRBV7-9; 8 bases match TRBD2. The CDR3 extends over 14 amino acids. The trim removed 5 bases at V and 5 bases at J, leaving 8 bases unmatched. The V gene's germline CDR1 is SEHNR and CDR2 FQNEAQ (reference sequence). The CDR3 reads CASSPWGAGDEQYF. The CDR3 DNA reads TGTGCCAGCAGCCCGTGGGGAGCGGGGGACGAGCAGTACTTC. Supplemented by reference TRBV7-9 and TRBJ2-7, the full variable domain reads DTGVSQNPRHKITKRGQNVTFRCDPISEHNRLYWYRQTLGQGPEFLTYFQNEAQLEKSRLLSDRFSAERPKGSFSTLEIQRTEQGDSAMYLCASSPWGAGDEQYFGPGTRLTVT.

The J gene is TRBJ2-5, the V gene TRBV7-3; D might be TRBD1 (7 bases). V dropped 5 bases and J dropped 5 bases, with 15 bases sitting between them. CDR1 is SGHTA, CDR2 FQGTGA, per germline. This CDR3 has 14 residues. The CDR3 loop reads CASSTAGGRETQYF. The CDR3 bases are TGTGCCAGCAGCACCGCAGGGGGGAGGGAGACCCAGTACTTC.

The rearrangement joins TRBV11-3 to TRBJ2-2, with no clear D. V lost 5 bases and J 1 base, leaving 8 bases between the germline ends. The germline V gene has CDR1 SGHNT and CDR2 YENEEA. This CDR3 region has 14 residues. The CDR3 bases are TGTGCCAGCAGCCTGGGCAGGAACACCGGGGAGCTGTTTTTT. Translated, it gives CASSLGRNTGELFF.

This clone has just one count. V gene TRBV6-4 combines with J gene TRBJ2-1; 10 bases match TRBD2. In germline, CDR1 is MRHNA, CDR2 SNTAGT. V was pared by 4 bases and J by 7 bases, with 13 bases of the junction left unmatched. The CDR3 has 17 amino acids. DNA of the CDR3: TGTGCCAGCAGTGCCCAACGGGGACTAGCGCCTACAAATGAGCAGTTCTTC. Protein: CASSAQRGLAPTNEQFF.

The CDR3 protein is CAWSVSGGSFYEQYF. CDR3 coding DNA: TGTGCCTGGAGTGTATCTGGGGGCAGTTTCTACGAGCAGTACTTC. The chain employs TRBV30 and TRBJ2-7, with a tentative D call TRBD1 (6 bases). CDR1 is GTSNPN and CDR2 is SVGIG in the germline V gene (reference sequence). CDR3 length: 15 amino acids. V was pared by 0 bases and J by 3 bases, with 15 bases between.